Presented here are 32 T cell receptor beta chains from one specimen sequenced in a study of T cells expressing NK-cell markers. Each CDR3 protein gets one entry in TCRdb, which reprocessed the 5' RACE reads and gives no DNA. The repertoire table contains fewer than 16,000 distinct CDR3 sequences. Material for sequencing was blood T cells: a sorted CD56 or NKG2C T cell subset, CD4+ or CD8+ T cells, or bulk PBMC T cells (not recorded which). These receptors all come from a man aged 18 to 69 in good health.

The V and J genes are TRBV20-1 and TRBJ1-3; TCRdb selects TRBD1, and the lack of DNA leaves this call unchecked. The V gene's germline CDR1 is DFQATT and CDR2 SNEGSKA (reference sequence). The CDR3 consists of 13 residues. The CDR3 here is CSATPDSGNTIYF.

The chain joins TRBV10-3 to TRBJ2-5; absent DNA, TCRdb's TRBD2 call cannot be checked. Looked up from germline, CDR1 is ENHRY and CDR2 is SYGVKD. This CDR3 contains 16 residues. The CDR3 is CAISDVGLASQETQYF.

The rearrangement links TRBV10-3 to TRBJ2-1; TCRdb's D gene call, TRBD1, goes unchecked for lack of DNA. Germline V lookup: CDR1 ENHRY, CDR2 SYGVKD. The CDR3 runs 14 residues. CDR3 sequence reads: CAISRGAAYNEQFF.

The V gene is TRBV20-1, the J gene TRBJ2-7; without DNA, the TCRdb call of TRBD1 cannot be checked. Germline V gives CDR1 DFQATT, CDR2 SNEGSKA (reference sequence). This CDR3 has 16 amino acids. The CDR3 protein is CSARNPGQGSSYEQYF.

The V gene is TRBV28, the J gene TRBJ1-5. The germline gives CDR1 MDHEN, CDR2 SYDVKM. The CDR3 has 15 amino acids. CDR3 protein: CASRRGGTSNQPQHF.

The chain couples TRBV19 to TRBJ2-7; TCRdb selects TRBD1, and the lack of DNA leaves this call unchecked. The CDR3 sequence is 13 residues long. Germline V CDR1 and CDR2: LNHDA, SQIVND (reference sequence). The CDR3 reads CASNEGEAYEQYF.

The genes are TRBV5-1 and TRBJ2-1; TCRdb's D call, TRBD2, is unchecked because there is no DNA. The germline gives CDR1 SGHRS, CDR2 YFSETQ. The CDR3 loop spans 15 amino acids. The CDR3 protein is CASSSLAGGPWEQFF. The entire variable domain, with the rest obtained from reference TRBV5-1 and TRBJ2-1, is as follows: KAGVTQTPRYLIKTRGQQVTLSCSPISGHRSVSWYQQTPGQGLQFLFEYFSETQRNKGNFPGRFSGRQFSNSRSEMNVSTLELGDSALYLCASSSLAGGPWEQFFGPGTRLTVL.

J is TRBJ1-1 and V is TRBV12-3 or TRBV12-4. The CDR3 covers 15 residues. CDR3 loop: CASSLPLGKNTEAFF.

The gene calls are TRBV20-1 and TRBJ1-5; TCRdb designates TRBD1, a call that cannot be tested without DNA. CDR1 and CDR2 (germline): DFQATT, SNEGSKA (reference sequence). This CDR3 contains 17 residues. CDR3 region: CSASKGQVINSNQPQHF.

CDR3 in amino acids: CSARLGGTYEQYF. This chain uses TRBV20-1 with TRBJ2-7; the D call of TRBD1 rests on TCRdb alone, since no DNA is present to check it. This CDR3 contains 13 residues. Germline values: CDR1 DFQATT, CDR2 SNEGSKA (reference sequence).

J is TRBJ2-1 and V is TRBV5-1; TCRdb picks TRBD2, but there is no DNA to check that call. The germline CDR1 and CDR2 sequences are SGHRS and YFSETQ. This CDR3 is 15 amino acids long. CDR3 amino acids: CASSRYGTSENEQFF.

The V call is TRBV12-3 or TRBV12-4, the J call TRBJ2-7; no DNA is available, so the TRBD1 call from TCRdb remains unchecked. The CDR3 is 12 residues long. The CDR3 sequence is CASSRQDHEQYF.

The chain recombines TRBV2 with TRBJ2-7; the TCRdb call, TRBD2, lacks DNA for checking. This CDR3 spans 19 amino acids. Germline-derived CDR1 and CDR2 are SNHLY and FYNNEI. CDR3 in amino acids: CASSEPGLAGVTTEDEQYF.

The V gene is TRBV29-1, the J gene TRBJ2-1; TCRdb lists TRBD1, though no DNA is available to test this call. Germline V CDR1 and CDR2: SQVTM, ANQGSEA. This CDR3 has 14 residues. The CDR3 region is CSVLQGSSYNEQFF.

The genes are TRBV7-2 and TRBJ2-5. Germline CDR1 is SGHTA and CDR2 is FQGNSA. This CDR3 is 11 amino acids long. CDR3 sequence reads: CASSLSQTQYF. Drawing the rest from reference TRBV7-2 and TRBJ2-5, the complete variable domain is GAGVSQSPSNKVTEKGKDVELRCDPISGHTALYWYRQSLGQGLEFLIYFQGNSAPDKSGLPSDRFSAERTGGSVSTLTIQRTQQEDSAVYLCASSLSQTQYFGPGTRLLVL.

The V call is TRBV15, the J call TRBJ2-3; TCRdb proposes TRBD2, but this gene call is untestable without DNA. Germline CDR1 reads LNHNV; CDR2 reads YYDKDF (reference sequence). The CDR3 has 12 amino acids. CDR3 loop: CATSKGGDTQYF. Combining the CDR3 with reference TRBV15 and TRBJ2-3 gives the whole variable domain DAMVIQNPRYQVTQFGKPVTLSCSQTLNHNVMYWYQQKSSQAPKLLFHYYDKDFNNEADTPDNFQSRRPNTSFCFLDIRSPGLGDTAMYLCATSKGGDTQYFGPGTRLTVL.

The chain links TRBV20-1 to TRBJ2-1; there is no DNA to check the TCRdb D call of TRBD2. In germline, CDR1 is DFQATT, CDR2 SNEGSKA (reference sequence). The CDR3 has 14 residues. CDR3 in amino acids: CSVQTSGTYNEQFF.

The V and J genes are TRBV28 and TRBJ1-5; with no DNA, the TCRdb D assignment of TRBD1 cannot be verified. The CDR3 contains 14 residues. Germline CDR1 MDHEN, CDR2 SYDVKM. CDR3 sequence reads: CASSVGTANQPQHF.

The rearrangement uses TRBV20-1 and TRBJ1-1; TCRdb indicates TRBD1, and absent DNA this call remains unverified. The CDR3 has 14 residues. Germline CDR1 reads DFQATT; CDR2 reads SNEGSKA (reference sequence). CDR3 sequence: CSAREGGPNTEAFF.

The chain uses TRBV27 and TRBJ2-1; TCRdb selects TRBD1, and the lack of DNA leaves this call unchecked. Germline V lookup: CDR1 MNHEY, CDR2 SMNVEV (reference sequence). The CDR3 extends over 14 amino acids. The CDR3 loop reads CASRTGPTYNEQFF.

The chain carries TRBV20-1 and TRBJ1-6; TCRdb lists TRBD1, though no DNA is available to test this call. The CDR3 sequence is 14 residues long. In germline, CDR1 is DFQATT, CDR2 SNEGSKA (reference sequence). Here the CDR3 reads CSAADRNRVSPLHF.

The chain combines TRBV19 with TRBJ2-1; TCRdb gives TRBD1 as the D gene, but with no DNA this cannot be confirmed. Germline CDR1 is LNHDA and CDR2 is SQIVND (reference sequence). This CDR3 comprises 17 residues. The CDR3 here is CASSIIRQGVSYNEQFF.

This sequence joins TRBV7-8 and TRBJ1-3; TCRdb selects TRBD1, and the lack of DNA leaves this call unchecked. The length of the CDR3 is 15 residues. Germline V gives CDR1 SGHVS, CDR2 FQNEAQ. CDR3: CASSFDRGSGNTIYF. Full variable domain (outside the CDR3, taken from reference TRBV7-8 and TRBJ1-3): GAGVSQSPRYKVAKRGQDVALRCDPISGHVSLFWYQQALGQGPEFLTYFQNEAQLDKSGLPSDRFFAERPEGSVSTLKIQRTQQEDSAVYLCASSFDRGSGNTIYFGEGSWLTVV.

V usage is TRBV5-5 and J usage is TRBJ1-5; TCRdb reports TRBD1, a call that lacks DNA to check it against. CDR3 size: 15 residues. Germline CDR1 and CDR2: SGHKS and YYEKEE (reference sequence). This chain's CDR3 is CASSRGTMSNQPQHF.

The chain employs TRBV25-1 and TRBJ1-5; with no DNA, the TCRdb D assignment of TRBD1 cannot be verified. The CDR3 consists of 16 residues. The V gene's germline CDR1 is MGHDK and CDR2 SYGVNS. CDR3 loop: CASRETDRGLNQPQHF.

This chain links TRBV5-1 with TRBJ2-6. Germline CDR1 reads SGHRS; CDR2 reads YFSETQ. The CDR3 covers 14 residues. The CDR3 is CASSSSSGANVLTF.

The rearrangement joins TRBV6-1 to TRBJ2-7; TCRdb gives TRBD2 as the D gene, but with no DNA this cannot be confirmed. The CDR3 runs 15 residues. CDR1 and CDR2 (germline): MNHNS, SASEGT. The CDR3: CASRSLSGSPYEQYF.

This chain uses TRBV30 with TRBJ1-2; there is no DNA to check the TCRdb D call of TRBD1. This CDR3 contains 13 residues. In germline, CDR1 is GTSNPN, CDR2 SVGIG (reference sequence). The CDR3 sequence is CAWSVSRGGGYTF.

The chain combines TRBV7-9 with TRBJ1-2; absent DNA, TCRdb's TRBD1 call cannot be checked. Germline assignment: CDR1 SEHNR and CDR2 FQNEAQ (reference sequence). This CDR3 comprises 14 residues. CDR3 region: CASSLGTGSYGYTF. The full variable domain, its missing parts supplied by reference TRBV7-9 and TRBJ1-2, is DTGVSQNPRHKITKRGQNVTFRCDPISEHNRLYWYRQTLGQGPEFLTYFQNEAQLEKSRLLSDRFSAERPKGSFSTLEIQRTEQGDSAMYLCASSLGTGSYGYTFGSGTRLTVV.

The V call is TRBV20-1, the J call TRBJ1-5. This CDR3 is built from 17 residues. Germline V gene sequence: CDR1 DFQATT, CDR2 SNEGSKA (reference sequence). The CDR3 sequence is CSAKSRARGLSNQPQHF.

The genes are TRBV6-1 and TRBJ2-1; TCRdb's assignment of TRBD2 cannot be checked, as there is no DNA. The length of the CDR3 is 17 residues. The germline V gene encodes CDR1 MNHNS and CDR2 SASEGT. The CDR3 loop reads CASRPRTSFYSYNEQFF.

This chain connects TRBV7-2 to TRBJ2-7. Germline V CDR1 and CDR2: SGHTA, FQGNSA. The CDR3 runs 12 residues. Here the CDR3 reads CASSLTGYEQYF.